This T cell receptor beta chain was captured by sequencing in a study of human T cells and chemical hapten exposure. At the level of the study: Readings were taken at 6 days from patch tests that had applied 0.01% DPC to the upper back. Study outcomes and limitations: Controls formed significantly fewer large CDR3 similarity clusters than expanded TCRs did.

This clonotype came up many times. Antigen: not known. The sample's time point: patch test 2, 6 weeks after DPC sensitization. As to treatment: therapeutic diphenylcyclopropenone sensitization with weekly scalp DPC. The library gave individual cDNA molecules unique molecular identifiers. TCRdb redid the calling of the RACE reads with MiXCR, one entry per CDR3 protein. Here the sample spans approximately 90,000 distinct CDR3 sequences, 8% to 13% being singletons. Trimming took 7 bases from V and 4 from J, leaving 7 bases between them. Germline V gene sequence: CDR1 MDHEN, CDR2 SYDVKM. The CDR3 spans 12 residues.

The TCR sequence derives from a man in his forties with alopecia areata. Some clones in this sample may be carry-over from other donors' samples. The chain joins TRBV28 to TRBJ1-4; D is ambiguous. The material was whole blood, obtained in connection with sensitization to the hapten diphenylcyclopropenone (DPC). Here the CDR3 reads CASTQLNEKLFF. CDR3 sequence (DNA): TGTGCCAGCACCCAGCTTAATGAAAAACTGTTTTTT.